This T cell receptor (beta chain) was sequenced for a study of control samples from healthy donors and cancer patients. The method was immunoSEQ multiplex PCR; TCRdb's version includes in-frame clones alone and lacks a portion of them. Here the sample spans 100,000 to 150,000 clones, about 92% being singletons. Between the trimmed V and J ends, which lost 3 bases and 1 base, there was a span of 7 bases. The CDR3 extends over 15 amino acids. Germline V gives CDR1 KGHSH, CDR2 LQKENI. Sequencing used PBMCs. This clonotype originated in a man aged 50-60 years with head and neck cancer. The chain carries TRBV18 and TRBJ1-6, with unresolved D. The chain's CDR3 is CASSPGRSYNSPLHF. In nucleotides, the CDR3 is TGTGCCAGCTCACCCGGCAGATCCTATAATTCACCCCTCCACTTT.